Presented here are 8 T cell receptor beta chains from one specimen sequenced in a study of T cells in localized non-small cell lung cancer. Clones were read by immunoSEQ multiplex PCR, and TCRdb kept only the in-frame ones, dropping some. The sample has roughly 30,000 clones, approximately 83% seen once. Material: peripheral blood mononuclear cells, obtained before any cancer treatment. Every receptor here comes from a man aged 35 to 70 with stage III lung adenocarcinoma.

This chain connects TRBV11-1 to TRBJ2-5; D remains ambiguous. CDR1 is SGHAT and CDR2 is FQDESV in the germline V gene (reference sequence). The CDR3 runs to 13 residues. With 3 bases removed from V and 3 bases from J, the gap between germline ends came to 8 bases. DNA for the CDR3: TGTGCCAGCAGCTTCCAGGATAAAGAGACCCAGTACTTC. It yields the protein CASSFQDKETQYF.

This rearrangement joins TRBV25-1 to TRBJ1-1, with a possible D match to TRBD1 (5 bases). Per germline, CDR1 MGHDK and CDR2 SYGVNS. The CDR3 consists of 14 residues. V lost 6 bases, J lost 6 bases, and 17 bases lay in between. The CDR3 here is CASRDLSGTPEAFF. The DNA for the CDR3 is TGTGCCAGCAGAGACCTTTCAGGGACCCCTGAAGCTTTCTTT.

CDR3 sequence: CASHRLNQPQHF. CDR3 bases: TGTGCCTCCCACCGGCTAAATCAGCCCCAGCATTTT. The chain links TRBV2 to TRBJ1-5; D remains ambiguous. Trimming shortened V by 11 bases and J by 4 bases, and 12 bases separated the two germline ends. The CDR3 consists of 12 residues. CDR1 is SNHLY, CDR2 FYNNEI, per germline.

This clone turned up a few times. The chain recombines TRBV5-1 with TRBJ2-1; 14 positions agree with TRBD2. The CDR3 is made up of 16 amino acids. V shed 5 bases, J shed 4 bases, and the junction held 5 bases outside the gene matches. The germline V gene has CDR1 SGHRS and CDR2 YFSETQ. CDR3 protein: CASSYGTSGGYNEQFF. The CDR3, as DNA: TGCGCCAGCAGTTACGGGACTAGCGGGGGATACAATGAGCAGTTCTTC. The full variable domain, with the rest looked up from reference TRBV5-1 and TRBJ2-1, is KAGVTQTPRYLIKTRGQQVTLSCSPISGHRSVSWYQQTPGQGLQFLFEYFSETQRNKGNFPGRFSGRQFSNSRSEMNVSTLELGDSALYLCASSYGTSGGYNEQFFGPGTRLTVL.

This chain connects TRBV6-1 to TRBJ2-1; 8 bases map to TRBD2. CDR1 is MNHNS and CDR2 is SASEGT in the germline V gene. This CDR3 comprises 13 residues. V was clipped by 2 bases and J by 8 bases; unmatched bases: 2. This CDR3 reads CASSEFSGDEQFF. The CDR3 DNA follows: TGTGCCAGCAGTGAATTTAGCGGGGATGAGCAGTTCTTC.

The chain is built from TRBV7-9 and TRBJ2-7; D possibly corresponds to TRBD1 (5 bases). The CDR3 extends over 13 amino acids. Between the trimmed V and J ends, which lost 5 bases and 6 bases, there was a span of 14 bases. Germline-derived CDR1 and CDR2 are SEHNR and FQNEAQ (reference sequence). CDR3: CASSRAVGREQYF. The DNA of the CDR3 is TGTGCCAGCAGCCGGGCAGTGGGGCGCGAGCAGTACTTC.

This chain joins TRBV7-9 and TRBJ1-2; D call uncertain. Deletions cut 5 bases from V and 6 bases from J, with 10 bases between. The CDR3 covers 12 residues. CDR1 is SEHNR, CDR2 FQNEAQ, per germline (reference sequence). CDR3 residues: CASSPGRNGYTF. The CDR3 DNA is TGTGCCAGCAGCCCAGGACGTAATGGCTACACCTTC.

The chain uses TRBV25-1 and TRBJ1-5; 7 nucleotides align to TRBD1. The CDR3 loop spans 14 amino acids. Trimming cost V 4 bases and J 2 bases; bases outside gene matches: 2. Germline CDR1 is MGHDK and CDR2 is SYGVNS. CDR3 DNA sequence: TGTGCCAGCAGTGGAACAGGGGGCAATCAGCCCCAGCATTTT. It specifies CASSGTGGNQPQHF. Complete variable domain (other parts from reference TRBV25-1 and TRBJ1-5): EADIYQTPRYLVIGTGKKITLECSQTMGHDKMYWYQQDPGMELHLIHYSYGVNSTEKGDLSSESTVSRIRTEHFPLTLESARPSHTSQYLCASSGTGGNQPQHFGDGTRLSIL.